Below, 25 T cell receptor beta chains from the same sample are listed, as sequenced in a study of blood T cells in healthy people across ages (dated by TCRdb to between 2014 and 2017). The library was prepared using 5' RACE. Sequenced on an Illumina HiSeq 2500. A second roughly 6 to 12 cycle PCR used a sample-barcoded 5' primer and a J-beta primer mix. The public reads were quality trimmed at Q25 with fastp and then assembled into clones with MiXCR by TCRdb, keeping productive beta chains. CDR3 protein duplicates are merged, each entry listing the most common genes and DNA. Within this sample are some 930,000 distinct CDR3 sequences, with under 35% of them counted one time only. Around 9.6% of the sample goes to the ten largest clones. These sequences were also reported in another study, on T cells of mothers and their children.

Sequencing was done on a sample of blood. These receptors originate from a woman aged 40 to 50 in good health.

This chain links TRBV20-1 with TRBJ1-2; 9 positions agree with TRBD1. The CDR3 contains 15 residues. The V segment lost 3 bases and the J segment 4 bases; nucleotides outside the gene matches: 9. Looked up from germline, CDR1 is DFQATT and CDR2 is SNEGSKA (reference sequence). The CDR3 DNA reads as TGCAGTGCTAGGCCCCCGGGACAGGGTTCCTATGGCTACACCTTC. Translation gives CSARPPGQGSYGYTF.

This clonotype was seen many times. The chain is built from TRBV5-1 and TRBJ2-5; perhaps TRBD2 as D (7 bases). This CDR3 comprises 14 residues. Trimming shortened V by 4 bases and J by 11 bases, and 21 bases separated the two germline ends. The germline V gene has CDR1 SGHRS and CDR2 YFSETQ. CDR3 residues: CASSRGGGVEEQYF. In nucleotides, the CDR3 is TGCGCCAGCAGCCGGGGAGGGGGAGTGGAGGAGCAGTACTTC.

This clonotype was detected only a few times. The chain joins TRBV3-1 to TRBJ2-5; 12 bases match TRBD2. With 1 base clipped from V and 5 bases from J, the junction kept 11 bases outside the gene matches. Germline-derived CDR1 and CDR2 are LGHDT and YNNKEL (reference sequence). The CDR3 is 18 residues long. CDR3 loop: CASSQGLLAGGPAETQYF. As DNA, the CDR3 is TGTGCCAGCAGCCAAGGGCTCCTAGCGGGGGGGCCCGCTGAGACCCAGTACTTC.

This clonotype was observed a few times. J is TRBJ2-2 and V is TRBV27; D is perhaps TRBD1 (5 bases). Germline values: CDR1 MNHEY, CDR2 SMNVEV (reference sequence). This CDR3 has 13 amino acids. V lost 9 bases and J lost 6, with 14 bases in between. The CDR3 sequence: CASGAPGPGELFF. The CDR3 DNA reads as TGTGCCAGTGGGGCCCCTGGCCCCGGGGAGCTGTTTTTT.

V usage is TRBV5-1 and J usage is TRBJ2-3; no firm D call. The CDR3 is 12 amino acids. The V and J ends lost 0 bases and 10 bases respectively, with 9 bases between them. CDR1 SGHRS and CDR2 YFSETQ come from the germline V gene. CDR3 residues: CASSLGLPPQYF. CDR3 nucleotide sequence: TGCGCCAGCAGCTTGGGACTTCCGCCGCAGTATTTT.

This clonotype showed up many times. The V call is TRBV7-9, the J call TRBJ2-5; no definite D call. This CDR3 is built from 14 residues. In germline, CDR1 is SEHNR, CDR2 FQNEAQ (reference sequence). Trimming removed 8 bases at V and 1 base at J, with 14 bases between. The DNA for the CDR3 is TGTGCCAGCGCCGCCGGAGCTAGCCAAGAGACCCAGTACTTC. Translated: CASAAGASQETQYF.

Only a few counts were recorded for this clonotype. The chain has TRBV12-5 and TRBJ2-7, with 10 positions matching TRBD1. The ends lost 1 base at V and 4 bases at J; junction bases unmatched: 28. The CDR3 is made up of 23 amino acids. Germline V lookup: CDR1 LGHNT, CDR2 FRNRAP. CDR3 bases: TGTGCTAGTGGTTTGGCGTATTATACTTTAGACAGGGGGCCTCCTTCGCGGCAATACGAGCAGTACTTC. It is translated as CASGLAYYTLDRGPPSRQYEQYF. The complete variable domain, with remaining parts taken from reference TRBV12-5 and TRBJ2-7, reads DARVTQTPRHKVTEMGQEVTMRCQPILGHNTVFWYRQTMMQGLELLAYFRNRAPLDDSGMPKDRFSAEMPDATLATLKIQPSEPRDSAVYFCASGLAYYTLDRGPPSRQYEQYFGPGTRLTVT.

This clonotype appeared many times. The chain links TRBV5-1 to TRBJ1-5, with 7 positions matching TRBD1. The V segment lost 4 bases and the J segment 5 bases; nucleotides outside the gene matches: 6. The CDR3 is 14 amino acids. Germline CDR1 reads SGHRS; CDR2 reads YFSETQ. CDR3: CASSPGTVDQPQHF. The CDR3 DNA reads TGCGCCAGCAGCCCGGGGACAGTTGATCAGCCCCAGCATTTT.

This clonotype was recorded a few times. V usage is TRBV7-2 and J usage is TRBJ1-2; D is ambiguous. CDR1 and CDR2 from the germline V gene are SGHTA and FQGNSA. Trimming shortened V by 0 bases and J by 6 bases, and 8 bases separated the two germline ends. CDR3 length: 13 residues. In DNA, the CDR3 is TGTGCCAGCAGCTTAGCGCTTAGGGATGGCTACACCTTC. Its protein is CASSLALRDGYTF.

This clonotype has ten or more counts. CDR3 sequence reads: CASSDAVGSGYTF. The CDR3 DNA reads TGTGCCAGCAGCGACGCAGTGGGTTCCGGCTACACCTTC. The genes are TRBV7-9 and TRBJ1-2; no reliable D call. V lost 5 bases to trimming and J lost 8 bases, with 15 bases between them. The CDR3 covers 13 residues. Germline V gene sequence: CDR1 SEHNR, CDR2 FQNEAQ (reference sequence). The variable domain in full, with the rest retrieved from reference TRBV7-9 and TRBJ1-2, is DTGVSQNPRHKITKRGQNVTFRCDPISEHNRLYWYRQTLGQGPEFLTYFQNEAQLEKSRLLSDRFSAERPKGSFSTLEIQRTEQGDSAMYLCASSDAVGSGYTFGSGTRLTVV.

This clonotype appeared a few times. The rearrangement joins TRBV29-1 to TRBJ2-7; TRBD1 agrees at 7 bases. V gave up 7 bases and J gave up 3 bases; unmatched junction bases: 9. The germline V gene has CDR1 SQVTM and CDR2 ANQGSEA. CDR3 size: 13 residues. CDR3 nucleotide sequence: TGCAGCGCACGCCCGGACAGGAGCTACGAGCAGTACTTC. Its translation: CSARPDRSYEQYF.

CDR3 nucleotide sequence: TGTGCCAGCAGTTTGTCTATCCCCATGGGGAATGAGCAGTTCTTC. Protein: CASSLSIPMGNEQFF. The J gene is TRBJ2-1, the V gene TRBV28; no firm D call. The CDR3 runs 15 residues. Between the trimmed V and J ends, which lost 3 bases and 7 bases, there was a span of 16 bases. Germline values: CDR1 MDHEN, CDR2 SYDVKM. The full variable domain, with the rest looked up from reference TRBV28 and TRBJ2-1, is DVKVTQSSRYLVKRTGEKVFLECVQDMDHENMFWYRQDPGLGLRLIYFSYDVKMKEKGDIPEGYSVSREKKERFSLILESASTNQTSMYLCASSLSIPMGNEQFFGPGTRLTVL.

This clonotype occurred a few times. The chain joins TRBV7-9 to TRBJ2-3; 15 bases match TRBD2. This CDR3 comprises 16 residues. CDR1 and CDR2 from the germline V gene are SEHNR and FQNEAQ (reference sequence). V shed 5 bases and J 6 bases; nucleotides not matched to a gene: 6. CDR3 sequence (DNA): TGTGCCAGCAGCGGACTAGCGGGGGGGCTCGGTGATACGCAGTATTTT. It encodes CASSGLAGGLGDTQYF.

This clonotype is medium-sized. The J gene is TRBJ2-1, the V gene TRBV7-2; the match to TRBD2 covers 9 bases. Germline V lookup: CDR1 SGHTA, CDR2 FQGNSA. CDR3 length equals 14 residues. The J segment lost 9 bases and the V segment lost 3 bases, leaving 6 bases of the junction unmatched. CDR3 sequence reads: CASSFTGTSSEQFF. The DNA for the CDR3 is TGTGCCAGCAGCTTTACCGGGACTAGCAGTGAGCAGTTCTTC.

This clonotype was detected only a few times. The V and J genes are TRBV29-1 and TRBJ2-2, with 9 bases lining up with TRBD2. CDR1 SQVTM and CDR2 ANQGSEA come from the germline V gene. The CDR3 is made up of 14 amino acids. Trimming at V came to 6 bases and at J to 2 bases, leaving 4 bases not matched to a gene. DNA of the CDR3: TGCAGCGTGGCGGGACTAGCCAACACCGGGGAGCTGTTTTTT. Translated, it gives CSVAGLANTGELFF.

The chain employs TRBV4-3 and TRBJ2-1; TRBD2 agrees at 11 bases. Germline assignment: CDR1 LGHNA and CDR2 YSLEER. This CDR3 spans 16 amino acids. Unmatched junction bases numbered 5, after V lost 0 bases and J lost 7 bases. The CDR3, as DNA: TGCGCCAGCAGCCAAGAAGTAGCGGGGGGGCTTAATGAGCAGTTCTTC. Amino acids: CASSQEVAGGLNEQFF.

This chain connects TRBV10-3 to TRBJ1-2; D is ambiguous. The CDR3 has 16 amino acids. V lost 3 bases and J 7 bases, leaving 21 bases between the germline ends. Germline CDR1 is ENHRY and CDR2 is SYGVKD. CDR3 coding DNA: TGTGCCATCAGTGATGTTTCCAGGTTGGCATCGCTTGGCTACACCTTC. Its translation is CAISDVSRLASLGYTF.

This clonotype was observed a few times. The CDR3 region is CASSKADRGTEAFF. CDR3 nucleotide sequence: TGTGCCAGCAGCAAGGCGGACAGGGGTACTGAAGCTTTCTTT. The V call is TRBV12-3 or TRBV12-4, the J call TRBJ1-1; 9 bases align to TRBD1. The junction had 7 bases not matched to a gene; V was cut back by 6 bases and J by 5 bases. The length of the CDR3 is 14 residues.

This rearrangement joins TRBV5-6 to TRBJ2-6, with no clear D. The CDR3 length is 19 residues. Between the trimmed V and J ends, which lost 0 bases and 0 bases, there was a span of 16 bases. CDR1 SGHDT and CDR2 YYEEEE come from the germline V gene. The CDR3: CASSLALAGRVSGANVLTF. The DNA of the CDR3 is TGTGCCAGCAGCTTGGCGTTGGCTGGCAGAGTCTCTGGGGCCAACGTCCTGACTTTC.

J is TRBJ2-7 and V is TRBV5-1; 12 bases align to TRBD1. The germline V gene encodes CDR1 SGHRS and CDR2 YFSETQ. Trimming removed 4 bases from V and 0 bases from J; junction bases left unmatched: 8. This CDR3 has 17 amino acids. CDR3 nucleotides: TGCGCCAGCAGCCGGGGACAGGGGGCGGCAGCCTCCTACGAGCAGTACTTC. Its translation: CASSRGQGAAASYEQYF.

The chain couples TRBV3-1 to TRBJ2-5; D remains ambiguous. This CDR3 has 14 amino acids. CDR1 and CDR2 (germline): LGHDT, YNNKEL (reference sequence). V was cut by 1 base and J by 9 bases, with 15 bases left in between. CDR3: CASSQAVQDRAQYF. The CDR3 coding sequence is TGTGCCAGCAGCCAAGCGGTCCAGGATCGGGCCCAGTACTTC.

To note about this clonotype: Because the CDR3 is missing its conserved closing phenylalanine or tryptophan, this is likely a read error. The CDR3 bases are TGTGCCAGCAGTTCCAGGGTCTGGGGCGGCAATGAGCAGTTCCTC. Translated: CASSSRVWGGNEQFL. The J gene is TRBJ2-1, the V gene TRBV28, with D possibly TRBD1 on 5 matching bases. This CDR3 contains 15 residues. Germline V gene data show CDR1 as MDHEN and CDR2 as SYDVKM. V lost 4 bases and J lost 6, with 16 bases in between.

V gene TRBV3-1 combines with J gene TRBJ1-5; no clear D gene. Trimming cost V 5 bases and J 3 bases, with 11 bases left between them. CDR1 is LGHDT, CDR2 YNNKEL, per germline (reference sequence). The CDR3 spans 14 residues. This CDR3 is CASSLGRDNQPQHF. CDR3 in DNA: TGTGCCAGCAGCTTGGGGAGGGACAATCAGCCCCAGCATTTT.

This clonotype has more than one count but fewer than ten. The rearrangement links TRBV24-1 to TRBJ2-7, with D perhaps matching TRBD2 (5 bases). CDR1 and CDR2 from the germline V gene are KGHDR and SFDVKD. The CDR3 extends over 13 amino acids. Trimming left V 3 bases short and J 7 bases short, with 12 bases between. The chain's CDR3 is CATSDIEGSEQYF. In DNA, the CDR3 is TGTGCCACCAGTGATATCGAGGGTTCTGAGCAGTACTTC.

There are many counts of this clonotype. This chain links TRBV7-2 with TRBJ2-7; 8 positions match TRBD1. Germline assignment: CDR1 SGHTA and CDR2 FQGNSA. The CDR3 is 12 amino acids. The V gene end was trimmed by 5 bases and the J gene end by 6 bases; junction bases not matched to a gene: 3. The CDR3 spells CASSRTGSEQYF. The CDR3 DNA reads TGTGCCAGCAGCCGGACAGGGTCCGAGCAGTACTTC.